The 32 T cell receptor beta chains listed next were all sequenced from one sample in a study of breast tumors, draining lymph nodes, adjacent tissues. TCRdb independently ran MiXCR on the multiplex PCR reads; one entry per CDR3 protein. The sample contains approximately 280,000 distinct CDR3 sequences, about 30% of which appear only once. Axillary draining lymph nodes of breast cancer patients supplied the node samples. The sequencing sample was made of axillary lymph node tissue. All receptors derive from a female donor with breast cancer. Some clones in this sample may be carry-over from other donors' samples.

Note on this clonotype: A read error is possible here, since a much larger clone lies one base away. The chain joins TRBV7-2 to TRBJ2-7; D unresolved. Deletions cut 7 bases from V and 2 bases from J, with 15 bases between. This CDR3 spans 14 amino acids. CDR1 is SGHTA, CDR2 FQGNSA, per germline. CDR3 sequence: CASTSSKATYEQYF. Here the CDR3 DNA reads TGTGCCAGCACCTCTTCCAAAGCCACCTACGAGCAGTACTTC.

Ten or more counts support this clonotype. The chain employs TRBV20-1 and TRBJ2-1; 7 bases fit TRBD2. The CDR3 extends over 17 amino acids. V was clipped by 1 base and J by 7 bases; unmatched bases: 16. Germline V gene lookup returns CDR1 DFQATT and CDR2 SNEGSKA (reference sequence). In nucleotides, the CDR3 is TGCAGTGCTAGAGGGGGTTATCAGGGACTTAGCGGGAATGAGCAGTTCTTC. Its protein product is CSARGGYQGLSGNEQFF.

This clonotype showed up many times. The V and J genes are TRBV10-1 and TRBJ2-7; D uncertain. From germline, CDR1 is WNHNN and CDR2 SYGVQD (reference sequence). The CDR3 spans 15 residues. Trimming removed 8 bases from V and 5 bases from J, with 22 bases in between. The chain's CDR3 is CASLGGQSTFHEQYF. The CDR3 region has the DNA TGCGCCAGCCTCGGTGGGCAGTCCACTTTTCACGAGCAGTACTTC.

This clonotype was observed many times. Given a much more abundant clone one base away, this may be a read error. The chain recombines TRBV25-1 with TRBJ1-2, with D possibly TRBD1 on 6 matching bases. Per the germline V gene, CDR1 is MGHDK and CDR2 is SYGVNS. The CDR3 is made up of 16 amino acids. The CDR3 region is CASSRGGGTTNYSYTF. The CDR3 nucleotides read TGTGCCAGCAGTCGTGGGGGCGGTACTACTAACTATAGCTACACCTTC.

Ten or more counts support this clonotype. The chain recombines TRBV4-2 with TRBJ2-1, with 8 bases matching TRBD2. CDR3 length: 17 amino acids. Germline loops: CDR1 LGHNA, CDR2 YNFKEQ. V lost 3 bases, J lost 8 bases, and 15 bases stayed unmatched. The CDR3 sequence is CASSQSAGLVQRDEQFF. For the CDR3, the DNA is TGTGCCAGCAGCCAGAGCGCGGGACTAGTACAACGGGATGAGCAGTTCTTC.

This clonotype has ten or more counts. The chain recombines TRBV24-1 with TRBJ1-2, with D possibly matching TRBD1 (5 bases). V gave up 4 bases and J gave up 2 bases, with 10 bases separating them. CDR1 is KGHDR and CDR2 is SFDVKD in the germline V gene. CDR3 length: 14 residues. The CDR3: CATSDTGRNYGYTF. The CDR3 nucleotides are TGTGCCACCAGTGACACGGGACGGAACTATGGCTACACCTTC.

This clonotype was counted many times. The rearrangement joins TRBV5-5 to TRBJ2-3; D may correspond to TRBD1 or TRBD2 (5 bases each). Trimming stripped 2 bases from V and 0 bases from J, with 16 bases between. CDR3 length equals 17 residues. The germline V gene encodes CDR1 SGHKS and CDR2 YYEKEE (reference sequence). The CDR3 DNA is TGTGCCAGCAGCTTTCGTCCGGGGCAAGGAAGCACAGATACGCAGTATTTT. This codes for CASSFRPGQGSTDTQYF.

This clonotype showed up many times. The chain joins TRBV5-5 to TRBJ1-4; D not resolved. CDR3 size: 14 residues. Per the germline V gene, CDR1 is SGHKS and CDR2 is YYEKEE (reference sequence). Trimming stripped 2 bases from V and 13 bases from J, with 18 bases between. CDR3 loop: CASSFAYPLDRLFF. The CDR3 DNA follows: TGTGCCAGCAGCTTTGCGTATCCGTTAGATAGACTGTTTTTT. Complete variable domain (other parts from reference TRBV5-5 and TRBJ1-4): DAGVTQSPTHLIKTRGQQVTLRCSPISGHKSVSWYQQVLGQGPQFIFQYYEKEERGRGNFPDRFSARQFPNYSSELNVNALLLGDSALYLCASSFAYPLDRLFFGSGTQLSVL.

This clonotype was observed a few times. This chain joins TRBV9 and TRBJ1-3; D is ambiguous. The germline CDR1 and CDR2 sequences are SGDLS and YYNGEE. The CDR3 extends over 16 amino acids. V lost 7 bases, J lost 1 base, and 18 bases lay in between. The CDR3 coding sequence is TGTGCCAGCTCACCAGATCGGGAGCGGTCTGGAAACACCATATATTTT. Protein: CASSPDRERSGNTIYF. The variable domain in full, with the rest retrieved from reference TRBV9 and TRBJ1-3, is DSGVTQTPKHLITATGQRVTLRCSPRSGDLSVYWYQQSLDQGLQFLIQYYNGEERAKGNILERFSAQQFPDLHSELNLSSLELGDSALYFCASSPDRERSGNTIYFGEGSWLTVV.

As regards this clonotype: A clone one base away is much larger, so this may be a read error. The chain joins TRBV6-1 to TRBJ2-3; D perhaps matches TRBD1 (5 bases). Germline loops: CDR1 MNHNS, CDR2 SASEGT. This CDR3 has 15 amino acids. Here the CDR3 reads CAGSEFGRTLGTQYF. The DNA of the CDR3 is TGTGCCGGCAGTGAATTTGGACGGACACTGGGTACGCAGTATTTT.

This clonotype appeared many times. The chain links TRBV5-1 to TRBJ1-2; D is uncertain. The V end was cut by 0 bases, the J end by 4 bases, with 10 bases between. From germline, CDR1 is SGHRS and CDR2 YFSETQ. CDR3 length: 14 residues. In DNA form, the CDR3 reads TGCGCCAGCAGCTTGGAGGGTCTAGGCTATGGCTACACCTTC. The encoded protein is CASSLEGLGYGYTF.

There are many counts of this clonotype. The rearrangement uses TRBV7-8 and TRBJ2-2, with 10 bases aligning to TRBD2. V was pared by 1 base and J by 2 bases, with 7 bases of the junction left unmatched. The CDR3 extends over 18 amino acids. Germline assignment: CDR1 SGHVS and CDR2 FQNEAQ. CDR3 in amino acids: CASSLGLAGVGNTGELFF. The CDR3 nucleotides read TGTGCCAGCAGCTTAGGGCTAGCGGGAGTTGGAAACACCGGGGAGCTGTTTTTT.

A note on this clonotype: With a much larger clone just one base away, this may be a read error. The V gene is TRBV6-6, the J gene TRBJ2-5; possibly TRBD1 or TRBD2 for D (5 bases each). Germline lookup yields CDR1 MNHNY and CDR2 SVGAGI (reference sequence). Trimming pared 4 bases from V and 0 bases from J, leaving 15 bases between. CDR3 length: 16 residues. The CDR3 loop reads CASSSSRGFHQETQYF. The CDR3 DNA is TGTGCCAGCAGTTCCTCGAGGGGATTCCACCAAGAGACCCAGTACTTC.

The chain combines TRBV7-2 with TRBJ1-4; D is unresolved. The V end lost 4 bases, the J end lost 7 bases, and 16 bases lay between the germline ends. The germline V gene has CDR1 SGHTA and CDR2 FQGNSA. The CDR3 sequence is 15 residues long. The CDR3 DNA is TGTGCCAGCAGCTACGGGCGGGGAGTTGGTGAAAAACTGTTTTTT. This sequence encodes CASSYGRGVGEKLFF.

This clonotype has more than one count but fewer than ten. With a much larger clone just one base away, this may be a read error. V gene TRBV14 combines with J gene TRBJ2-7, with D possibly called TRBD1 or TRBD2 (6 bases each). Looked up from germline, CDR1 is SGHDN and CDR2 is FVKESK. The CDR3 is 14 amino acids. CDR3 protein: CASSQGPGAGEQSF. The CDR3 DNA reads TGTGCCAGCAGCCAAGGTCCGGGGGCCGGCGAGCAGTCCTTC.

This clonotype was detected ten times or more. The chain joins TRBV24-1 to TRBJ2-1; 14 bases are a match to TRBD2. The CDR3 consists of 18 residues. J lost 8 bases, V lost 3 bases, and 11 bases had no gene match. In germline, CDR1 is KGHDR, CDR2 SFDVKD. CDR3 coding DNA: TGTGCCACCAGTGATGCGACTAGCGGGAGGGCCGTCAGCCATGAGCAGTTCTTC. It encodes CATSDATSGRAVSHEQFF.

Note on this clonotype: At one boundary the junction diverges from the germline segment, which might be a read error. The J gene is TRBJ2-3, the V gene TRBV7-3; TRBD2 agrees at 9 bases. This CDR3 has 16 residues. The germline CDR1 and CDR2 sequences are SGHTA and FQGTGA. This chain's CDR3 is CAGSLTLSGTSNEQYF. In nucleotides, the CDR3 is TGTGCCGGCAGCTTAACGCTGTCAGGGACTAGCAATGAGCAGTATTTT.

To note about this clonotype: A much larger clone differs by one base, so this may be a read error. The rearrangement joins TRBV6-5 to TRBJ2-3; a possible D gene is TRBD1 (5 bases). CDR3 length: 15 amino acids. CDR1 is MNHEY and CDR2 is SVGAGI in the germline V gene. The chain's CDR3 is CASSYSGPKGDMQYF. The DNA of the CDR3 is TGTGCCAGCAGTTACTCGGGCCCAAAAGGGGATATGCAGTATTTT.

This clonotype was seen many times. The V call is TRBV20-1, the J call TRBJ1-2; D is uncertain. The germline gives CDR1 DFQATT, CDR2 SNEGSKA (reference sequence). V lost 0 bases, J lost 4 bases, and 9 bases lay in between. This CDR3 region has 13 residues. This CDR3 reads CSAREMGSYGYTF. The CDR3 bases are TGCAGTGCTAGAGAGATGGGTTCCTATGGCTACACCTTC.

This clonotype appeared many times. DNA of the CDR3: TGTGCCAGTAGTATTCAGGTGACAGATACGCAGTATTTT. This translates into CASSIQVTDTQYF. The chain uses TRBV19 and TRBJ2-3; no clear D. The germline V gene has CDR1 LNHDA and CDR2 SQIVND (reference sequence). Trimming pared 3 bases from V and 3 bases from J, leaving 7 bases between. The CDR3 contains 13 residues.

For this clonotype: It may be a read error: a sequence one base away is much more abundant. The CDR3: CAGSFSVVEELFF. The CDR3 DNA sequence: TGTGCCGGCAGCTTTAGCGTGGTAGAGGAGCTGTTTTTT. This chain joins TRBV7-2 and TRBJ2-2; D might be TRBD2 (5 bases). Per the germline V gene, CDR1 is SGHTA and CDR2 is FQGNSA. The CDR3 runs to 13 residues.

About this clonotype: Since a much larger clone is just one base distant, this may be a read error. This chain's CDR3 is CSAGGVLAGGETQYF. The DNA of the CDR3 is TGCAGTGCTGGAGGGGTACTAGCGGGCGGCGAGACCCAGTACTTC. The chain couples TRBV20-1 to TRBJ2-5, with 9 bases fitting TRBD2. CDR1 is DFQATT, CDR2 SNEGSKA, per germline (reference sequence). J was trimmed by 5 bases and V by 5 bases; bases with no gene match: 12. The CDR3 length is 15 residues.

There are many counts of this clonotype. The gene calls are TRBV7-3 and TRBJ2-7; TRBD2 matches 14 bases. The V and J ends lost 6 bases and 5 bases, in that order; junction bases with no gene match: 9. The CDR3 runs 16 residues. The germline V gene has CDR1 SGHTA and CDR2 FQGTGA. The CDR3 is CASSRGTSGSVDEQYF. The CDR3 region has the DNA TGTGCCAGCAGTCGCGGGACTAGCGGGAGTGTAGACGAGCAGTACTTC. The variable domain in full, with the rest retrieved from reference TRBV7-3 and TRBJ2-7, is GAGVSQTPSNKVTEKGKYVELRCDPISGHTALYWYRQSLGQGPEFLIYFQGTGAADDSGLPNDRFFAVRPEGSVSTLKIQRTERGDSAVYLCASSRGTSGSVDEQYFGPGTRLTVT.

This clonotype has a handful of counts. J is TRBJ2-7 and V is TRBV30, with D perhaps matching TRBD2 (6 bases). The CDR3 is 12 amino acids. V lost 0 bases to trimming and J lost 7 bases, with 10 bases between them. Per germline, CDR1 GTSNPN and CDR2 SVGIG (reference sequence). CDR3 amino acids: CAWSVYGGEQYF. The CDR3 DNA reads TGTGCCTGGAGTGTATATGGAGGGGAGCAGTACTTC. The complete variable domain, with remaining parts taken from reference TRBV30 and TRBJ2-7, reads SQTIHQWPATLVQPVGSPLSLECTVEGTSNPNLYWYRQAAGRGLQLLFYSVGIGQISSEVPQNLSASRPQDRQFILSSKKLLLSDSGFYLCAWSVYGGEQYFGPGTRLTVT.

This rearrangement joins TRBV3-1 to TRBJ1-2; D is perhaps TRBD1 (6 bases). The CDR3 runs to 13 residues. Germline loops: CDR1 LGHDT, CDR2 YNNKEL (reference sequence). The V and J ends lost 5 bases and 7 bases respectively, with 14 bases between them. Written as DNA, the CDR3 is TGTGCCAGCAGCACTAATGGGGGGCCTGGCTACACCTTC. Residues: CASSTNGGPGYTF.

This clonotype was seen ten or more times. The CDR3 sequence: CAWSVRVSEEPQHF. DNA for the CDR3: TGTGCCTGGAGTGTACGAGTCTCGGAAGAGCCCCAGCATTTT. The V gene is TRBV30, the J gene TRBJ1-5, with D uncertain. The CDR3 loop spans 14 amino acids. Trimming pared 0 bases from V and 8 bases from J, leaving 14 bases between. The V gene's germline CDR1 is GTSNPN and CDR2 SVGIG (reference sequence).

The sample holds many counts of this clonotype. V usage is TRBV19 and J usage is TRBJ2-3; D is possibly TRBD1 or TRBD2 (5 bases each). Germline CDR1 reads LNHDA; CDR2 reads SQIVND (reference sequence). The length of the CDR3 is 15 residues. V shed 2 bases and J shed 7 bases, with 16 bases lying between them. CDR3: CASSISPDIGNTQYF. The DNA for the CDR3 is TGTGCCAGTAGTATATCGCCGGACATCGGGAATACGCAGTATTTT.

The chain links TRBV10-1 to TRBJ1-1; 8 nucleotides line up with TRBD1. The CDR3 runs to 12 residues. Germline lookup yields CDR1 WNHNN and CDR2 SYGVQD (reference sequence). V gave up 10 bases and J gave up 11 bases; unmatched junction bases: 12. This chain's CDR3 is CATKPQGAWAFF. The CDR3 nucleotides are TGCGCCACCAAACCTCAGGGGGCGTGGGCTTTCTTT.

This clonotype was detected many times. The CDR3 DNA reads TGTGCCACGGCCCCCGGGACTAGTAAACACGAGCAGTACTTC. It codes for CATAPGTSKHEQYF. The chain has TRBV24-1 and TRBJ2-7, with 8 positions matching TRBD2. V was clipped by 10 bases and J by 5 bases; unmatched bases: 12. Germline V gives CDR1 KGHDR, CDR2 SFDVKD. CDR3 length equals 14 residues.

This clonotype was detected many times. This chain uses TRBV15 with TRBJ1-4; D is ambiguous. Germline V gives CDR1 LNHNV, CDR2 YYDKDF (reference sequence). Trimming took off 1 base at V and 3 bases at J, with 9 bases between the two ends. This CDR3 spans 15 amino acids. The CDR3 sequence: CATSRASGANEKLFF. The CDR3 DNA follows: TGTGCCACCAGCAGAGCCAGCGGGGCTAATGAAAAACTGTTTTTT.

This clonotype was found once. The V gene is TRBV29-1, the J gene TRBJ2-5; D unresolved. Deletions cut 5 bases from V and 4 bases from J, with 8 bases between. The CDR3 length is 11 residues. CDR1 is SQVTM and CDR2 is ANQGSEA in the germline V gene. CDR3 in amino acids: CSVCDGETQYF. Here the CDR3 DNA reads TGCAGCGTTTGTGACGGAGAGACCCAGTACTTC.

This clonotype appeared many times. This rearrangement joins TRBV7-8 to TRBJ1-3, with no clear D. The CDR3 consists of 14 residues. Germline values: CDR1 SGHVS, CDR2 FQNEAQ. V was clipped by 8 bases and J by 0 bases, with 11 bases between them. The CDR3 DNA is TGTGCCAGCGGACGGGCCGCCTCTGGAAACACCATATATTTT. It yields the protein CASGRAASGNTIYF.